This T cell receptor beta chain was recovered during a study of blood T cell repertoires in COVID-19. Study background: In each case, the material was cDNA or gDNA derived from T cells, B-cell-depleted T cells, or PBMCs.

The CDR3 consists of 11 residues. CDR1 and CDR2 from the germline V gene are SGHNT and YYREEE (reference sequence). Trimming cost V 3 bases and J 2 bases, with 2 bases left between them. Clones were read by immunoSEQ multiplex PCR, and TCRdb kept only the in-frame ones, dropping some. The sample lists 260,000 or so clones, 88% seen once, with 0.7% in the top ten. The specimen was peripheral blood. The J gene is TRBJ2-5, the V gene TRBV5-4; D is uncertain. This TCR came from a human donor in a cohort sampled during active COVID-19. The CDR3 coding sequence is TGTGCCAGCAGCTCTCAAGAGACCCAGTACTTC. It specifies CASSSQETQYF.